This TCR beta chain came from a study of T cell clusters in autoimmune cytopenias. TRB amplification used around 270 ng of peripheral blood genomic DNA. Remarks on this clonotype: Its antigen is still unknown.

Broader study findings: Physiological T cell clusters of healthy donors were apparently absent in primary autoimmune cytopenia patients.

Germline V gene sequence: CDR1 SQVTM, CDR2 ANQGSEA. This CDR3 comprises 13 residues. One tube held mixed TRB-A and TRB-B primer pools for touch-down PCR. TCRdb reanalyzed the multiplex PCR reads and collapses them to one entry per CDR3 protein, without DNA. Its listing shows 3,000 to 3,500 distinct CDR3 sequences. Source material: peripheral blood. The gene calls are TRBV29-1 and TRBJ2-3; the D gene TCRdb calls, TRBD2, cannot be checked with no DNA. The source of this sequence is a human donor with an autoimmune cytopenia or autoimmune hepatitis (not recorded which). CDR3 region: CSVLAGGRDTQYF.